The 25 T cell receptor beta chains listed next were all sequenced from one sample in a study of T cell clonality in common variable immunodeficiency. TCRdb's copy holds only in-frame clones and misses some; the assay was immunoSEQ multiplex PCR. Altogether 40,000 to 45,000 clones were found in the sample, and no singletons occur. Sequencing input: peripheral blood mononuclear cells. The receptors were sampled from a person between 18 and 75 years old in good health.

This clone was recorded many times. The CDR3 extends 3 residues past the end of the read, so its final part is completed from the germline J gene. The chain employs TRBV4-1 and TRBJ2-5, with 7 nucleotides matching TRBD1. The ends lost 0 bases at V and 1 base at J; junction bases unmatched: 2. Germline V CDR1 and CDR2: MGHRA, YSYEKL. The CDR3 covers 15 residues. The CDR3 bases that were read are TGCGCCAGCAGCCAAGAAGACAGGGTCCAAGAGACC. It specifies CASSQEDRVQET. The complete CDR3 protein is CASSQEDRVQETQYF.

This clone showed up many times. With the read ending 3 residues before the CDR3 end, the germline J gene is used to fill in that end. This sequence joins TRBV30 and TRBJ1-2; D not resolved. The length of the CDR3 is 12 residues. Trimming removed 0 bases from V and 6 bases from J, with 8 bases in between. Germline loops: CDR1 GTSNPN, CDR2 SVGIG (reference sequence). The CDR3: CAWSVRRNGYTF. The sequenced part of the CDR3 DNA is TGTGCCTGGAGTGTACGGCGGAATGGC.

This clone was counted ten times or more. The sequenced fragment ends 3 residues before the CDR3 boundary, so the rest is inferred from the germline J gene. The rearrangement links TRBV7-6 to TRBJ2-1; 9 bases are shared with TRBD1. V lost 1 base to trimming and J lost 4 bases; unmatched junction nucleotides: 5. The CDR3 spans 16 residues. Germline CDR1 and CDR2: SGHVS and FNYEAQ. CDR3 bases read: TGTGCCAGCAGCTTAGAAGGGACAGGGAATTACAATGAG. It translates to CASSLEGTGNYNE. The CDR3 as a whole reads CASSLEGTGNYNEQFF.

At least ten counts were recorded for this clone. Sequencing ends 3 residues short of the CDR3 end; the germline J gene provides the rest. V gene TRBV18 combines with J gene TRBJ2-7, with 12 bases matching TRBD2. This CDR3 is built from 16 residues. J gave up 4 bases and V 4 bases, and 8 bases lay outside the gene matches. Germline CDR1 KGHSH, CDR2 LQKENI. CDR3 DNA, as far as it was read: TGTGCCAGCTCACGGACTCTAGCGGGGGGGGGATACGAG. Residues: CASSRTLAGGGYE. The whole CDR3 protein is CASSRTLAGGGYEQYF.

This clone was seen many times. The CDR3 end lies 3 residues beyond the end of the read and is filled in from the germline J gene. J is TRBJ1-2 and V is TRBV23-1, with a weak D call TRBD1 (6 bases). TRBV23-1 is known as an ORF, though its function is uncertain. The CDR3 is 17 residues long. V gave up 2 bases and J gave up 2 bases, with 18 bases separating them. The CDR3 here is CASSQTKAPTGNYGYTF. The covered CDR3 bases are TGCGCCAGCAGTCAAACCAAAGCCCCCACAGGGAACTATGGC.

This clone appeared many times. The missing CDR3 end, 3 residues past where the read stops, is filled in from the germline J gene. This chain links TRBV28 with TRBJ1-2; D perhaps matches TRBD1 (6 bases). The V end lost 5 bases, the J end lost 4 bases, and 20 bases lay between the germline ends. Per the germline V gene, CDR1 is MDHEN and CDR2 is SYDVKM. CDR3 size: 16 residues. CDR3 DNA (partial): TGTGCCAGCAGTCCAACAACCACAGGGTCGGGCTATGGC. Translation: CASSPTTTGSGYG. The whole CDR3 protein reads CASSPTTTGSGYGYTF.

This clone occurred many times. The CDR3 extends 3 residues past the end of the read, so its final part is completed from the germline J gene. The rearrangement links TRBV2 to TRBJ2-2; 8 positions agree with TRBD1. Germline V CDR1 and CDR2: SNHLY, FYNNEI. The CDR3 is 16 amino acids. Germline trimming cut 7 bases from V and 9 bases from J; bases unmatched to any gene: 16. CDR3 bases read: TGTGCCAGCACCACGCGCGGGACAGGACCCGTTAGGGAG. This codes for CASTTRGTGPVRE. The full CDR3 is CASTTRGTGPVRELFF.

Many counts were recorded for this clone. The read stops 3 residues short of the end of the CDR3; the missing end is completed from the germline J gene. The rearrangement uses TRBV6-2 or TRBV6-3 and TRBJ2-6, with D unclear. The CDR3 contains 13 residues. Per germline, CDR1 MNHEY and CDR2 SVGEGT. The CDR3 is CGTRYSGANVLTF. The sequenced part of the CDR3 DNA is TGTGGAACACGATACTCTGGGGCCAACGTC.

This clone was seen ten or more times. The observed sequence ends 3 residues before the CDR3 terminus, with the missing tail filled in from the germline J gene. The rearrangement uses TRBV28 and TRBJ2-7; the D gene is possibly TRBD1 (6 bases). The V end was cut by 5 bases, the J end by 2 bases, with 13 bases between. The germline gives CDR1 MDHEN, CDR2 SYDVKM. The CDR3 is 14 amino acids. The CDR3 DNA, read in part, is TGTGCCAGCAGTCCGAGGACAGCGACCTACGAG. Its protein is CASSPRTATYE. The entire CDR3 protein is CASSPRTATYEQYF.

This clone was counted ten times or more. The read ends 3 residues early relative to the CDR3; the germline J gene fills the gap. The chain recombines TRBV12-3 or TRBV12-4 with TRBJ2-5; TRBD2 is a possible D gene (6 bases). The CDR3 spans 13 residues. Trimming cost V 6 bases and J 4 bases, with 12 bases left between them. CDR3 bases read: TGTGCCAGCAGCACCCGGACTACAGAGACC. Protein sequence: CASSTRTTET. The complete CDR3 protein is CASSTRTTETQYF.

This clone was seen ten or more times. The read ends 3 residues shy of where the CDR3 ends; the end is completed using the germline J gene. The rearrangement uses TRBV20-1 and TRBJ2-1, with D perhaps given as TRBD1 or TRBD2 (8 bases each). Per germline, CDR1 DFQATT and CDR2 SNEGSKA (reference sequence). V gave up 0 bases and J gave up 4 bases, with 25 bases separating them. The CDR3 totals 19 residues. CDR3: CSARELGQGASGRYNEQFF. CDR3 DNA (partial): TGCAGTGCTAGAGAGTTGGGCCAGGGGGCGAGCGGGAGATACAATGAG.

This clone showed up many times. CDR3 region: CASSYSESNYGYTF. Incomplete CDR3 DNA: TGTGCCAGCAGTTACAGCGAGTCTAACTATGGC. The chain employs TRBV6-2 or TRBV6-3 and TRBJ1-2; D not certain. The DNA ends 3 residues before the CDR3 does, and the rest of the CDR3 is filled in from the germline J gene. V was trimmed by 2 bases and J by 0 bases, leaving 7 bases between them. This CDR3 contains 14 residues. Germline lookup yields CDR1 MNHEY and CDR2 SVGEGT.

This clone has at least ten counts. The read terminates 3 residues before the CDR3 end, so the remaining end is supplied by the germline J gene. The V and J genes are TRBV5-1 and TRBJ2-3; D might be TRBD1 (5 bases). The CDR3 has 14 amino acids. From germline, CDR1 is SGHRS and CDR2 YFSETQ. The V end lost 0 bases, the J end lost 6 bases, and 11 bases lay between the germline ends. The CDR3 bases that were read are TGCGCCAGCAGCTTGGGGCAGGGCCCGGATACG. This translates into CASSLGQGPDT. The entire CDR3 reads CASSLGQGPDTQYF.

Many counts were recorded for this clone. The CDR3 end is not reached by the read, which stops 3 residues before it; the germline J gene fills it in. This chain links TRBV10-1 with TRBJ1-1; D remains unclear. The CDR3 is 13 amino acids. V lost 5 bases and J 0 bases, leaving 7 bases between the germline ends. Germline values: CDR1 WNHNN, CDR2 SYGVQD (reference sequence). CDR3 DNA (partial): TGCGCCAGCAGTAGGGCCTTGAACACTGAA. Translating gives CASSRALNTE. The full CDR3 sequence reads CASSRALNTEAFF.

In its sample, this clone was seen many times. Sequencing ends 3 residues short of the CDR3 end; the germline J gene provides the rest. J is TRBJ2-5 and V is TRBV11-2; TRBD1 matches 7 bases. V trimming: 6 bases; J trimming: 5 bases; junction bases outside the gene matches: 3. This CDR3 is built from 12 residues. The germline V gene encodes CDR1 SGHAT and CDR2 FQNNGV. CDR3 sequence: CASRGQMETQYF. The DNA read from the CDR3 is TGTGCCAGCAGGGGACAGATGGAGACC. Based on the CDR3 plus reference TRBV11-2 and TRBJ2-5, the full variable domain is EAGVAQSPRYKIIEKRQSVAFWCNPISGHATLYWYQQILGQGPKLLIQFQNNGVVDDSQLPKDRFSAERLKGVDSTLKIQPAKLEDSAVYLCASRGQMETQYFGPGTRLLVL.

This clone showed up many times. The observed sequence ends 3 residues before the CDR3 terminus, with the missing tail filled in from the germline J gene. The gene calls are TRBV14 and TRBJ2-7; the D call may be TRBD1 or TRBD2 (5 bases each). Germline CDR1 is SGHDN and CDR2 is FVKESK. The CDR3 contains 20 residues. V was shortened by 0 bases and J by 3 bases, with 27 bases between the two germline ends. CDR3 protein: CASSQEARVLVGVGDYEQYF. The part of the CDR3 DNA that was read is TGTGCCAGCAGCCAAGAAGCCAGGGTTCTGGTGGGAGTTGGGGACTACGAG.

The table lists this clone with many counts. CDR3 bases read: TGCAGTGCCTTAGGGGCGGAACAAGAGACC. It yields the protein CSALGAEQET. The entire CDR3 is CSALGAEQETQYF. The V call is TRBV20-1, the J call TRBJ2-5; TRBD1 might be the D (5 bases). The observed sequence ends 3 residues before the CDR3 terminus, with the missing tail filled in from the germline J gene. CDR1 DFQATT and CDR2 SNEGSKA come from the germline V gene (reference sequence). Trimming pared 6 bases from V and 2 bases from J, leaving 13 bases between. The CDR3 totals 13 residues.

This clone was observed at least ten times. The CDR3 is cut off 3 residues early in the read; its end comes from the germline J gene. The chain combines TRBV20-1 with TRBJ2-2; 7 bases are shared with TRBD1. Germline CDR1 and CDR2: DFQATT and SNEGSKA (reference sequence). After removal of 5 bases from V and 5 bases from J, the junction contained 2 bases not matched to a gene. The CDR3 has 12 residues. The sequenced CDR3 bases are TGCAGTGCTGGGGGACAGACCGGGGAG. This codes for CSAGGQTGE. The entire CDR3 is CSAGGQTGELFF.

Ten or more counts support this clone. Sequencing ends 3 residues short of the CDR3 end; the germline J gene provides the rest. The gene calls are TRBV24-1 and TRBJ1-2, with D maybe TRBD1 (5 bases). This CDR3 is 14 amino acids long. Looked up from germline, CDR1 is KGHDR and CDR2 is SFDVKD. The CDR3 spells CATSDSPGLEGYTF. The DNA read from the CDR3 is TGTGCCACCAGTGATTCCCCAGGGCTGGAGGGC.

This clone was counted at least ten times. The read terminates 3 residues before the CDR3 end, so the remaining end is supplied by the germline J gene. The chain employs TRBV2 and TRBJ2-5; D is perhaps TRBD2 (7 bases). CDR1 and CDR2 from the germline V gene are SNHLY and FYNNEI. This CDR3 comprises 14 residues. The V end lost 3 bases, the J end lost 4 bases, and 12 bases lay between the germline ends. CDR3 in amino acids: CASSDGGLAETQYF. The sequenced CDR3 bases are TGTGCCAGCAGTGACGGGGGGCTTGCAGAGACC.

This clone was observed many times. With the read ending 3 residues before the CDR3 end, the germline J gene is used to fill in that end. This chain connects TRBV10-3 to TRBJ1-5; D unresolved. This CDR3 is 13 amino acids long. Germline CDR1 and CDR2: ENHRY and SYGVKD. Trimming left V 3 bases short and J 7 bases short, with 10 bases between. CDR3 DNA (partial): TGTGCCATCAGTGAAAGTAGCCTACAGCCC. Amino acid sequence: CAISESSLQP. The complete CDR3 reads CAISESSLQPQHF.

This clone was seen at least ten times. The read is 3 residues too short to cover the CDR3 end, so that end is filled in from the germline J gene. The chain employs TRBV28 and TRBJ1-5; the match to TRBD1 covers 7 bases. After removal of 2 bases from V and 1 base from J, the junction contained 2 bases not matched to a gene. CDR1 is MDHEN and CDR2 is SYDVKM in the germline V gene. This CDR3 region has 15 residues. The CDR3 DNA, read in part, is TGTGCCAGCAGTTTACCGACAGGGAGCAATCAGCCC. Its translation: CASSLPTGSNQP. The full CDR3 reads CASSLPTGSNQPQHF.

The sample holds many counts of this clone. The read is 3 residues too short to cover the CDR3 end, so that end is filled in from the germline J gene. V usage is TRBV10-3 and J usage is TRBJ2-1, with TRBD2 matching over 8 bases. The CDR3 extends over 15 amino acids. Germline values: CDR1 ENHRY, CDR2 SYGVKD. The trim removed 7 bases at V and 1 base at J, leaving 6 bases unmatched. The sequenced part of the CDR3 DNA is TGTGCCATCAAAGTAGCGGGGTATTCCTACAATGAG. This encodes CAIKVAGYSYNE. The full CDR3 sequence reads CAIKVAGYSYNEQFF.

There are many counts of this clone. The DNA ends 3 residues before the CDR3 does, and the rest of the CDR3 is filled in from the germline J gene. The V gene is TRBV12-3 or TRBV12-4, the J gene TRBJ1-2; TRBD1 is a possible D gene (6 bases). The V gene lost 0 bases and the J gene lost 3 bases, with 11 bases spanning the gap. This CDR3 contains 15 residues. The sequenced CDR3 bases are TGTGCCAGCAGTTTAGCCTGGGACACATACTATGGC. It is translated as CASSLAWDTYYG. The whole CDR3 protein reads CASSLAWDTYYGYTF.

This clone was seen at least ten times. The CDR3 end falls 3 residues outside the read, so it is completed with the germline J gene. The chain couples TRBV12-3 or TRBV12-4 to TRBJ1-4; 11 positions agree with TRBD1. The CDR3 sequence is 15 residues long. J gave up 7 bases and V 4 bases, and 5 bases lay outside the gene matches. CDR3 protein: CASSSDRGRREKLFF. The covered CDR3 bases are TGTGCCAGCAGTTCGGACAGGGGGCGCCGTGAAAAA.